This TCR beta chain is from a study of cytomegalovirus exposure and HLA in healthy donors (dated by TCRdb to 2017 to 2019). Study-wide context: An earlier analysis of approximately 640 of the donors reported approximately 290 Gb of sequence data and about 100 million unique TCR beta sequences from about 180 million T cells. About 330 gigabases of sequencing data and around 85 million unique TCR sequences made up an early release that covered over 550 HLA-typed donors. Of the roughly 400 genotyped donors, 75% to 85% were placed in the genetic ancestry cluster associated with self-reported Caucasian donors. The study aimed to test whether cataloging public T cell receptors could reveal signatures of past pathogen exposure. The T cell repertoires of under 750 subjects were profiled by immunosequencing and related to cytomegalovirus serostatus. A separate validation cohort of 100 to 150 different subjects was used in addition to the roughly 720-subject first cohort. To predict cytomegalovirus infection status, the study combined high-throughput TCR immunosequencing, statistical association of individual TCRs with disease status, and machine learning. A later analysis re-analyzed previously published TCR beta repertoires from approximately 700 donors and added high-resolution HLA genotyping to study TCR occurrence patterns. Rather than using new phenotypic data, the later analysis identified candidate immune exposures from TCR beta sequences and from how often those sequences occurred across donors. An earlier analysis of nearly 600 of the donors applied high-throughput TCR beta sequencing to assess whether each TCR beta V gene segment acted as functional or pseudogenic. Donor age, sex, ethnicity and CMV serostatus were compiled alongside the repertoire data. A later genetic analysis took genome-wide SNP genotypes for about three fifths of the 666 donors and used that subset as a discovery cohort. Every discovery cohort repertoire had been produced on one sequencing platform. Both class I and class II loci were covered by HLA typing, at four-digit resolution. Typing coverage varied by locus: roughly 629-640 donors for A, B, C, DRB1 and DQB1; more than 500 for DQA1; over 600 for DPA1; about 450 for DPB1. About five DR-DQ haplotypes were handled as single units for association and clustering, since linkage in the cohort was strong. On average, roughly 240,000 unique TCR beta nucleotide sequences were sequenced per donor among 398 genotyped donors of the cohort, with roughly 19% of those sequences being non-productive.

Points on this clone: Its antigen remains unidentified. Base qualities are not provided; no much larger clone lies one nucleotide away.

CDR1 is given as SGHDT and CDR2 as YYEEEE, both from the germline V gene. The CDR3 spans 16 residues, from the cysteine through the phenylalanine. Only the CDR3 DNA is retained, 48 bases long and in frame from the first base. V is pruned by 0 bases and J by 4 bases, leaving 8 bases of the junction without a gene match. The cohort comprised 666 healthy bone marrow donors. At the time of sampling, every cohort member was nominally healthy, though immune exposures that went unrecorded were likely present. The donor was CMV seronegative and belonged to the group of around 350 seronegative cohort members. A peripheral blood sample was provided by each donor, and peripheral blood mononuclear cells were used for TCR beta sequencing. Genomic DNA extraction from the blood cell samples was performed with the Qiagen DNeasy Blood Extraction Kit. The library was made by the immunoSEQ multiplex PCR assay. For the multiplex PCR, a mixture combining 60 forward primers for TCR Vbeta segments and 13 reverse primers for TCR Jbeta segments was used. Amplification of the CDR3 region of rearranged TCR beta genes was performed with a multiplex PCR assay on genomic DNA. The Illumina HiSeq System was used to sequence the amplified TCR beta libraries as 87-base-pair reads. Per the source publication's procedure: Across the 500 to 850 repertoires, a later analysis counted approximately 83 million unique TCR beta chains, some 11 million of which were shared by at least two donors. To remove PCR and sequencing errors, raw reads were error-corrected and collapsed into unique sequences using a nearest-neighbor algorithm that merged closely related sequences. V, D and J gene segments were assigned by aligning CDR3 sequences to IMGT reference sequences. For a sequence to be retained, a match of at least six nucleotides to both a V gene segment and a J gene segment was required. A rearrangement counted as productive if the CDR3 had no stop codons and remained in frame with V and J, and every other rearrangement counted as non-productive. Following IMGT convention, CDR3 was defined as the stretch from the second conserved V-encoded cysteine to the conserved J-encoded phenylalanine. In an earlier analysis of more than 550 of the donors, sequences lacking an unambiguous match to a single V gene segment were excluded. In an earlier analysis of some 590 of the donors, a V segment was called functional when productive rearrangements were above 56.7%, and segregating when the standard deviation between donors exceeded 5%. A statistical classification framework was built for diagnosing cytomegalovirus status from the catalog of TCR beta chain sequences. In a later analysis, TCR nucleotide sequences were compared against IMGT/GENE-DB human TR gene sequences so that V and J genes could be assigned. The TCRdist pipeline was used in a later analysis to assign CDR3 sequences and most-parsimonious VDJ recombination scenarios. A later analysis defined each TCR beta chain by its CDR3 amino acid sequence plus V-gene family, and excluded reads lacking a unique V-gene family. As a way to deal with suspected cross-contamination and a sequencing artifact, a later analysis dropped 450 to 600 nucleotide sequences that were highly shared and had low generation probability. For each public chain, a later analysis derived a clonal expansion index from normalized ranks of inferred template counts within each repertoire. In a later analysis, generation probabilities were computed with a VDJ recombination model fitted to out-of-frame rearrangements, and the resulting probabilities were checked against IGoR. Hypergeometric tests were used in a later analysis to score TCR-TCR, TCR-HLA and TCR-CMV co-occurrence, with a repertoire-size bias correction applied to the TCR pairs. A later analysis estimated false discovery rates by permuting HLA or CMV assignments 20 times. In a later analysis, co-occurring TCRs were grouped using DBSCAN, with TCRdist sequence similarity added in when clustering inside HLA-allele-positive subsets. Repertoires with fewer than 30,000 or more than 120,000 public chains, plus five repertoires with anomalous nucleotide sharing, were excluded from co-occurrence clustering. TCRdb took this table from immuneACCESS and kept in-frame rearrangements with V and J called. Such tables lack part of the clones; where checked against another copy, unresolved V genes explain under half of the gap, and the rest is unexplained. The DNA was the basis for D and trimming; V, J and clone size are from that table. The sample profile shows a few hundred thousand clones; roughly 83% of them were found once. The top ten hold 1.4% of the sample.

The investigation overall reported the following: In a later analysis, HLA-associated TCR beta chains showed more clonal expansion and lower generation probabilities than non-associated chains that were equally common. A later analysis reported that several top co-occurrence clusters appeared linked to parvovirus B19, influenza, CMV and Epstein-Barr virus. Three of the identified cytomegalovirus-associated TCR beta chains were confirmed in vitro to be specific for cytomegalovirus antigens. A total of fewer than 200 TCR beta chains were listed by the study as associated with cytomegalovirus. This cohort had only TCR beta chains sequenced, and the lack of alpha or paired-chain data limited which features could be detected. While some public TCRs were present in many individuals, most TCR sequences turned up only very rarely across donors. Linkage disequilibrium might explain the correlated functional status among segregating V segments, but an unknown experimental factor could not be ruled out. A further reported finding was that TCR beta sequences accurately predicted the HLA-A and HLA-B alleles for most subjects in the first cohort. A later analysis found that TCR association rates varied across HLA loci, with DRB1 alleles showing the most associated TCRs and HLA-C alleles the fewest. When HLA alleles, especially DR and DQ, strongly co-occurred, TCR associations were difficult to assign to individual alleles. In an earlier analysis of roughly 560 of the donors, most TCR beta V segments were observed in productive rearrangements about 87% or about 30% of the time, broadly matching IMGT annotations. A group of highly shared sequence variants was considered likely to be a technical artifact of the sequencing pipeline. It was suggested by the authors that the approach could potentially be generalized to other disease states and immunological phenotypes. In a later genetic analysis, a missense DCLRE1C variant was associated with V-gene and J-gene trimming of TCR beta chains, and the association was replicated in an independent cohort. A later genetic analysis reported fewer N-insertions in productive TCRs among donors in an Asian-associated ancestry cluster than the roughly 690-donor mean. Presence/absence analyses assumed roughly uniform sequencing depth across donors, an assumption that may not hold. In both the original and validation cohorts, the classifier was reported to diagnose cytomegalovirus status with high specificity and sensitivity. HLA typing was unavailable for some donors at each locus, so association tests used only the typed subset. Because counts were too low, approximately 18 rarely observed V segments, including chromosome 9 orphons, were excluded from the earlier analysis of under 650 of the donors. In a later analysis, most CMV-associated TCR beta chains were found to appear HLA-restricted, with HLA associations seemingly driven largely by CMV exposure. A later analysis associated 15,000 or so TCR beta sequences with specific HLA alleles at a false discovery rate of 0.05. Because the 87-base-pair reads could not distinguish some IMGT-functional V segments, including TRBV6-2 and TRBV6-3, those segments were excluded. The only immune exposure information available for the cohort was CMV serostatus.

The specimen was PBMCs. The sequence derives from a girl between 5 and 17 years old in good health and CMV-seronegative. This chain joins TRBV5-6 to TRBJ2-5, with 8 junctional bases fitting TRBD1. The base sequence is TGTGCCAGCAGCTTGGCCCCAGGGGGCGAGGGAGAGACCCAGTACTTC. Its protein reads: CASSLAPGGEGETQYF.